The 15 T cell receptor beta chains in this list originate from one sample, sequenced in a study of shared clonotypes between healthy human individuals. Here immunoSEQ multiplex PCR was the method, and the copy in TCRdb shows in-frame clones only, minus some. Here the sample spans some 1,100,000 clones, 75% to 85% being singletons. Sample: memory CD4+ T cells from PBMCs. Subset noted: CD45RA-negative fraction. These receptors all come from a man between 18 and 29 years old in good health. Some clones in this sample may be carry-over from other donors' samples.

The chain joins TRBV30 to TRBJ2-5; 7 bases are shared with TRBD2. The CDR3 consists of 13 residues. Looked up from germline, CDR1 is GTSNPN and CDR2 is SVGIG (reference sequence). The J segment lost 11 bases and the V segment lost 1 base, leaving 10 bases of the junction unmatched. This CDR3 reads CAWSGTRGSWQYF. Written as DNA, the CDR3 is TGTGCCTGGAGTGGTACTCGCGGGAGTTGGCAGTACTTC. Supplemented by reference TRBV30 and TRBJ2-5, the full variable domain reads SQTIHQWPATLVQPVGSPLSLECTVEGTSNPNLYWYRQAAGRGLQLLFYSVGIGQISSEVPQNLSASRPQDRQFILSSKKLLLSDSGFYLCAWSGTRGSWQYFGPGTRLLVL.

V usage is TRBV5-4 and J usage is TRBJ2-2, with a tentative D call TRBD2 (5 bases). The CDR3 spans 16 residues. Trimming stripped 2 bases from V and 0 bases from J, with 11 bases between. CDR1 is SGHNT, CDR2 YYREEE, per germline (reference sequence). CDR3 sequence: CASSLKVGTNTGELFF. The CDR3 nucleotides are TGTGCCAGCAGCTTAAAAGTCGGGACGAACACCGGGGAGCTGTTTTTT.

J is TRBJ2-5 and V is TRBV7-9, with 9 positions matching TRBD2. The junction had 8 bases not matched to a gene; V was cut back by 5 bases and J by 7 bases. Per germline, CDR1 SEHNR and CDR2 FQNEAQ (reference sequence). The CDR3 covers 14 residues. This CDR3 is CASSPRTSEGTQYF. The CDR3 coding sequence is TGTGCCAGCAGCCCACGGACTAGCGAAGGGACCCAGTACTTC.

This rearrangement joins TRBV7-3 to TRBJ1-1; D might be TRBD1 (6 bases). Trimming left V 4 bases short and J 3 bases short, with 9 bases between. CDR1 and CDR2 from the germline V gene are SGHTA and FQGTGA. The CDR3 extends over 13 amino acids. In nucleotides, the CDR3 is TGTGCCAGCAGCTCCAGGGGTGACACTGAAGCTTTCTTT. Protein: CASSSRGDTEAFF.

This rearrangement joins TRBV5-1 to TRBJ2-7, with 11 bases matching TRBD1. Germline V gives CDR1 SGHRS, CDR2 YFSETQ. With 3 bases clipped from V and 2 bases from J, the junction kept 4 bases outside the gene matches. The CDR3 totals 15 residues. In nucleotides, the CDR3 is TGCGCCAGCAGCTGGGGGACAGGGGGACCCTACGAGCAGTACTTC. Translation gives CASSWGTGGPYEQYF.

The rearrangement uses TRBV5-1 and TRBJ1-1; D is possibly TRBD1 (6 bases). V was clipped by 4 bases and J by 4 bases, with 20 bases between them. Looked up from germline, CDR1 is SGHRS and CDR2 is YFSETQ. The length of the CDR3 is 16 residues. CDR3 DNA sequence: TGCGCCAGCAGCGCCTTTTCCGGGGGCGCCGGCACTGAAGCTTTCTTT. It codes for CASSAFSGGAGTEAFF.

The chain uses TRBV7-9 and TRBJ2-7; D may match TRBD1 or TRBD2 (6 bases each). Per the germline V gene, CDR1 is SEHNR and CDR2 is FQNEAQ (reference sequence). Trimming removed 3 bases from V and 9 bases from J, with 18 bases in between. The CDR3 length is 14 residues. The CDR3 region is CASSLSSGASGQYF. The CDR3 bases are TGTGCCAGCAGCTTGTCCTCGGGGGCCTCGGGGCAGTACTTC.

The chain recombines TRBV5-1 with TRBJ2-1; D remains unclear. CDR3 length: 15 amino acids. V gave up 0 bases and J gave up 2 bases, with 9 bases separating them. In germline, CDR1 is SGHRS, CDR2 YFSETQ. DNA of the CDR3: TGCGCCAGCAGCTTGGACGGTGAACCCTACAATGAGCAGTTCTTC. Protein product: CASSLDGEPYNEQFF.

V is TRBV29-1 and J is TRBJ1-1; D is uncertain. Germline V lookup: CDR1 SQVTM, CDR2 ANQGSEA. This CDR3 is built from 13 residues. V was pared by 3 bases and J by 3 bases, with 11 bases between. The CDR3 sequence is CSVDRSEDTEAFF. For the CDR3, the DNA is TGCAGCGTTGACAGGTCAGAGGACACTGAAGCTTTCTTT.

The gene calls are TRBV5-4 and TRBJ1-1, with TRBD1 as a possible D gene (6 bases). The length of the CDR3 is 15 residues. Trimming shortened V by 4 bases and J by 4 bases, and 17 bases separated the two germline ends. Germline-derived CDR1 and CDR2 are SGHNT and YYREEE (reference sequence). In DNA, the CDR3 is TGTGCCAGCAGCCCTCCTCGGGGGCCCTCCACTGAAGCTTTCTTT. Protein: CASSPPRGPSTEAFF.

The V and J genes are TRBV28 and TRBJ2-7; TRBD1 agrees at 8 bases. The CDR3 totals 14 residues. Unmatched junction bases numbered 5, after V lost 4 bases and J lost 3 bases. CDR1 is MDHEN, CDR2 SYDVKM, per germline. CDR3 DNA sequence: TGTGCCAGCAGTTCGGCAGGGGGCAACTACGAGCAGTACTTC. It codes for CASSSAGGNYEQYF.

This rearrangement joins TRBV7-9 to TRBJ2-5; TRBD2 is a possible D gene (6 bases). Germline V gives CDR1 SEHNR, CDR2 FQNEAQ (reference sequence). The ends were cut back, 4 bases at V and 11 bases at J, with 20 bases in the middle. The CDR3 loop spans 14 amino acids. CDR3 protein: CASSSRTGGEEQYF. CDR3 DNA: TGTGCCAGCAGCTCCCGGACTGGCGGGGAGGAGCAGTACTTC.

V is TRBV27 and J is TRBJ2-2; the D gene is possibly TRBD1 (6 bases). V lost 3 bases to trimming and J lost 5 bases, with 13 bases between them. CDR1 and CDR2 (germline): MNHEY, SMNVEV (reference sequence). CDR3 length: 15 residues. The CDR3 DNA is TGTGCCAGCAGTTTGCCAGGGGTAGGGACCGGGGAGCTGTTTTTT. It encodes CASSLPGVGTGELFF.

This clone was recorded many times. The gene calls are TRBV5-6 and TRBJ2-1, with D possibly TRBD2 on 5 matching bases. Trimming cost V 0 bases and J 2 bases, with 12 bases left between them. CDR1 and CDR2 (germline): SGHDT, YYEEEE. The CDR3 runs to 16 residues. The CDR3 coding sequence is TGTGCCAGCAGCTTGGCCCGTCTAGCCCCCTACAATGAGCAGTTCTTC. Its translation: CASSLARLAPYNEQFF.

CDR3 loop: CASRGLQRNTGELFF. Written as DNA, the CDR3 is TGTGCCAGCAGAGGACTCCAGCGGAACACCGGGGAGCTGTTTTTT. The chain uses TRBV2 and TRBJ2-2; D possibly corresponds to TRBD2 (5 bases). Trimming took 6 bases from V and 1 from J, leaving 12 bases between them. This CDR3 is built from 15 residues. Germline-derived CDR1 and CDR2 are SNHLY and FYNNEI.